Following are 12 T cell receptor beta chains from one sample sequenced in a study of blood T cells in healthy people across ages. The second PCR ran about 7 to 12 cycles with a sample-barcoded 5' primer and J-beta primers. In TCRdb, the 5' RACE reads were re-called with MiXCR into one record per CDR3 protein. The sample has some 1.5 million distinct CDR3 sequences, roughly 27% seen once. The sequencing input was blood. These receptors were collected from a woman aged 30 to 39 in good health.

V and J are TRBV5-1 and TRBJ2-7; no clear D gene. Germline CDR1 is SGHRS and CDR2 is YFSETQ. The CDR3 length is 15 residues. Between the trimmed V and J ends, which lost 0 bases and 5 bases, there was a span of 15 bases. In DNA, the CDR3 is TGCGCCAGCAGCTTGGAGGGCCAGCCGTGCGACGAGCAGTACTTC. Amino acid sequence: CASSLEGQPCDEQYF.

V usage is TRBV5-1 and J usage is TRBJ2-1; 7 positions match TRBD2. V shed 4 bases, J shed 0 bases, and the junction held 10 bases outside the gene matches. There are 17 residues in the CDR3. Looked up from germline, CDR1 is SGHRS and CDR2 is YFSETQ. CDR3 bases: TGCGCCAGCAGCCCTTGGGTGGGAGGGAGCTCCTACAATGAGCAGTTCTTC. Residues: CASSPWVGGSSYNEQFF. The variable domain in full, with the rest retrieved from reference TRBV5-1 and TRBJ2-1, is KAGVTQTPRYLIKTRGQQVTLSCSPISGHRSVSWYQQTPGQGLQFLFEYFSETQRNKGNFPGRFSGRQFSNSRSEMNVSTLELGDSALYLCASSPWVGGSSYNEQFFGPGTRLTVL.

This chain uses TRBV7-8 with TRBJ2-5; 11 bases align to TRBD1. TRBJ2-7 matches the DNA end more closely, so the J call is doubtful. The length of the CDR3 is 16 residues. From germline, CDR1 is SGHVS and CDR2 FQNEAQ. The CDR3 reads CASSLGRTGGMNEQYF. Written as DNA, the CDR3 is TGTGCCAGCAGCTTAGGACGGACAGGGGGCATGAACGAGCAGTACTTC.

As for this clonotype: A much larger clone is a single base away; this may be a read error. The rearrangement joins TRBV6-4 to TRBJ2-3, with no clear D. The CDR3 consists of 13 residues. CDR1 MRHNA and CDR2 SNTAGT come from the germline V gene. The CDR3 bases are TGTGCCAGCAGTAACTCGGATACAGATACGCAGTATTTT. It yields the protein CASSNSDTDTQYF.

The V call is TRBV6-1, the J call TRBJ1-2; maybe TRBD1 (5 bases). V was cut by 6 bases and J by 7 bases, with 18 bases left in between. CDR3 size: 14 residues. CDR1 is MNHNS, CDR2 SASEGT, per germline. CDR3 bases: TGTGCCAGCAGGGAGAGTGCGGGGGGTCCTGGCTACACCTTC. Amino acids: CASRESAGGPGYTF.

This clonotype was seen only a few times. The chain links TRBV20-1 to TRBJ2-1, with 9 bases lining up with TRBD2. V shed 5 bases and J 4 bases; nucleotides not matched to a gene: 3. Germline V gene lookup returns CDR1 DFQATT and CDR2 SNEGSKA (reference sequence). This CDR3 has 13 amino acids. The CDR3 protein is CSAQTSGYNEQFF. Here the CDR3 DNA reads TGCAGTGCTCAGACTAGCGGTTACAATGAGCAGTTCTTC.

This clonotype was counted a few times. The V gene is TRBV6-5, the J gene TRBJ2-7; 8 bases match TRBD2. This CDR3 has 16 amino acids. Germline CDR1 and CDR2: MNHEY and SVGAGI. The ends lost 4 bases at V and 6 bases at J; junction bases unmatched: 14. The CDR3 spells CASSLRRGDPPAEQYF. DNA of the CDR3: TGTGCCAGCAGTTTAAGGCGGGGGGATCCTCCGGCCGAGCAGTACTTC.

The chain combines TRBV6-2 or TRBV6-3 with TRBJ2-1; 7 nucleotides match TRBD1. With V trimmed by 5 bases and J by 5 bases, 12 bases remained unmatched. The length of the CDR3 is 16 residues. Germline lookup yields CDR1 MNHEY and CDR2 SVGEGT. Here the CDR3 reads CASSPSTGNSDNEQFF. The CDR3 DNA reads TGTGCCAGCAGTCCATCGACAGGGAATAGCGACAATGAGCAGTTCTTC.

This clonotype was seen more than once but under ten times. This chain uses TRBV12-3 or TRBV12-4 with TRBJ2-1; 8 bases match TRBD1. The CDR3 is 14 amino acids. V lost 3 bases and J lost 9; bases outside the gene matches: 7. The CDR3 loop is CASSFTQGASEQFF. In DNA, the CDR3 is TGTGCCAGCAGTTTCACGCAGGGGGCGAGTGAGCAGTTCTTC.

V usage is TRBV20-1 and J usage is TRBJ1-5; no clear D. Trimming removed 0 bases at V and 5 bases at J, with 14 bases between. This CDR3 spans 15 amino acids. The germline V gene encodes CDR1 DFQATT and CDR2 SNEGSKA (reference sequence). The CDR3 nucleotides read TGCAGTGCTAGAGATTTAGGGAGTTACTATCAGCCCCAGCATTTT. This codes for CSARDLGSYYQPQHF.

This chain's CDR3 is CASSSQLLRTNEQYF. The CDR3 DNA reads as TGTGCCAGCAGTTCTCAACTACTCAGAACTAACGAGCAGTACTTC. The chain joins TRBV12-3 or TRBV12-4 to TRBJ2-7, with no clear D. CDR3 size: 15 residues. The germline V and J ends were trimmed by 4 bases and 5 bases, with 18 bases remaining between them.

About this clonotype: Sequence at one end of the junction differs from germline and may be a read error. The chain links TRBV5-1 to TRBJ2-1, with D perhaps TRBD1 (5 bases). From germline, CDR1 is SGHRS and CDR2 YFSETQ. The CDR3 runs 13 residues. CDR3 sequence: CTSSQTAYNVQFF. In nucleotides, the CDR3 is TGCACCAGCAGCCAGACAGCTTACAATGTGCAGTTCTTC.